These 2 T cell receptor beta chains were all obtained from the same sample, sequenced in a study of blood T cell repertoires in COVID-19. The protocol was immunoSEQ multiplex PCR, while the TCRdb copy is restricted to in-frame clones and leaves out a portion. The data hold 200,000 to 300,000 clones, with more than 75% observed a single time. The sample taken for sequencing was peripheral blood. The source is a man between 40 and 49 years old who had recovered from COVID-19.

The chain joins TRBV10-1 to TRBJ2-2; D might be TRBD1 (6 bases). V lost 7 bases and J 4 bases, leaving 13 bases between the germline ends. This CDR3 contains 14 residues. The V gene's germline CDR1 is WNHNN and CDR2 SYGVQD (reference sequence). The CDR3 bases are TGCGCCAGCAACCCCGGGACATCCACCGGGGAGCTGTTTTTT. It is translated as CASNPGTSTGELFF.

The rearrangement uses TRBV7-9 and TRBJ2-7, with D possibly being TRBD1 (5 bases). This CDR3 is built from 12 residues. Germline V gene sequence: CDR1 SEHNR, CDR2 FQNEAQ (reference sequence). V was pared by 3 bases and J by 8 bases, with 11 bases between. The DNA for the CDR3 is TGTGCCAGCAGCTTTGGGGCGGATAAGCAGTACTTC. Translation gives CASSFGADKQYF.